This note documents a single TCR beta chain sequence. Its specificity is not known. Generated by immunoSEQ multiplex PCR, the TCRdb table keeps only in-frame clones and is missing some. Of some 90,000 clones in the sample, less than 95% were seen once. Germline V CDR1 and CDR2: MNHEY, SVGAGI. Trimming stripped 4 bases from V and 0 bases from J, with 4 bases between. The CDR3 contains 14 residues. The data stem from a study of graft-versus-host responses after intestinal transplantation. Looking at the study overall: All of the recipients had induction that used anti-thymocyte globulin, then tacrolimus and steroids for around three years.

Whole-study results and caveats: GvH clones were found in recipient marrow; some appeared first in ileum or blood.

Specimen: unstimulated CD8+ T cells sorted from spleen or lymph node cells, collected before transplant. The TCR originated in a human donor who was the organ donor for an intestinal transplant. The genes are TRBV6-5 and TRBJ2-6, with D unclear. CDR3 sequence (DNA): TGTGCCAGCAGTTTCAACTCTGGGGCCAACGTCCTGACTTTC. Translation: CASSFNSGANVLTF.